This T cell receptor beta chain was profiled in a study of CD8+ T cells in alopecia areata. Germline-derived CDR1 and CDR2 are MNHEY and SMNVEV (reference sequence). V gave up 5 bases and J gave up 4 bases, with 11 bases separating them. The CDR3 totals 13 residues. cDNA reverse transcribed from extracted RNA served as the sequencing template. Data came from immunoSEQ multiplex PCR; TCRdb stores just in-frame clones and leaves some out. The sample has tens of thousands of clones; roughly 57% are singletons. This clone was seen a few times. The sample here was CD8+ T cells sorted from blood, taken at week 0. The TCR comes from a human donor with alopecia areata. V gene TRBV27 combines with J gene TRBJ1-1; D not resolved. In DNA form, the CDR3 reads TGTGCCAGCAGTGTCGCCGGTTTCACTGAAGCTTTCTTT. Amino acids: CASSVAGFTEAFF.